Below, 20 T cell receptor beta chains from the same sample are listed, as sequenced in a study of blood T cells in healthy people across ages. It was with a sample-barcoded 5' primer and a J-beta primer mix that a second PCR of about 6 to 12 cycles was run. Via MiXCR, TCRdb re-called the 5' RACE reads, giving one row per CDR3 protein. Among about a million distinct CDR3 sequences listed, just over 50% were seen once. Sequences were obtained from blood. The receptors were gathered from an older woman in good health.

As concerns this clonotype: One end of the junction varies from germline; a read error may be responsible. The chain is built from TRBV30 and TRBJ2-7; 10 nucleotides agree with TRBD2. CDR1 is GTSNPN, CDR2 SVGIG, per germline (reference sequence). The CDR3 spans 15 residues. CDR3 nucleotides: TGTGCCTGGGGTGTCGGGACTAGCGAGCTCAACGAGCAGTACTTC. This sequence encodes CAWGVGTSELNEQYF.

The rearrangement uses TRBV7-2 and TRBJ2-2; 8 nucleotides match TRBD1. V was pared by 5 bases and J by 8 bases, with 4 bases of the junction left unmatched. The germline CDR1 and CDR2 sequences are SGHTA and FQGNSA. The CDR3 contains 13 residues. The CDR3 sequence is CASSTRGRGELFF. The CDR3 region has the DNA TGTGCCAGCAGCACCAGGGGGCGGGGGGAGCTGTTTTTT.

Notes on this clonotype: The junction differs from germline at one of its ends, possibly a read error. This chain uses TRBV12-3 or TRBV12-4 with TRBJ2-1; D remains unclear. This CDR3 contains 11 residues. The CDR3 protein is CVSSFYNEQFF. The CDR3 DNA reads as TGTGTCAGCAGTTTCTACAATGAGCAGTTCTTC.

This rearrangement joins TRBV4-1 to TRBJ1-6, with D tentatively TRBD1 (6 bases). V lost 2 bases and J 7 bases, leaving 9 bases between the germline ends. Per the germline V gene, CDR1 is MGHRA and CDR2 is YSYEKL. The CDR3 has 14 amino acids. The CDR3 loop reads CASSQRDRNSPLHF. The CDR3 DNA sequence: TGCGCCAGCAGCCAACGAGACAGGAATTCACCCCTCCACTTT.

This clonotype was seen repeatedly, ten times or more. The chain links TRBV29-1 to TRBJ2-5; maybe TRBD2 (5 bases). The germline gives CDR1 SQVTM, CDR2 ANQGSEA. This CDR3 is built from 13 residues. With 0 bases removed from V and 4 bases from J, the gap between germline ends came to 9 bases. CDR3: CSVEEVSGETQYF. Here the CDR3 DNA reads TGCAGCGTTGAAGAGGTCAGCGGAGAGACCCAGTACTTC.

This rearrangement joins TRBV28 to TRBJ2-5; the D is unclear. V lost 2 bases, J lost 0 bases, and 4 bases lay in between. This CDR3 is built from 13 residues. CDR1 MDHEN and CDR2 SYDVKM come from the germline V gene. The CDR3 DNA reads TGTGCCAGCAGTTTAATAAACCAAGAGACCCAGTACTTC. This sequence encodes CASSLINQETQYF.

In its sample, this clonotype was seen a few times. The chain links TRBV7-2 to TRBJ1-4; 9 bases line up with TRBD1. This CDR3 is built from 14 residues. The ends lost 6 bases at V and 7 bases at J; junction bases unmatched: 6. Germline V gene lookup returns CDR1 SGHTA and CDR2 FQGNSA. In DNA, the CDR3 is TGTGCCAGCAGTTCGGACAGGGGACCTGAAAAACTGTTTTTT. Its protein product is CASSSDRGPEKLFF.

The V call is TRBV27, the J call TRBJ1-2, with 7 nucleotides matching TRBD1. Per germline, CDR1 MNHEY and CDR2 SMNVEV (reference sequence). The V gene end was trimmed by 3 bases and the J gene end by 5 bases; junction bases not matched to a gene: 12. This CDR3 comprises 16 residues. CDR3 residues: CASSFSGTAPIYGYTF. The CDR3, as DNA: TGTGCCAGCAGTTTCTCAGGGACAGCTCCCATTTATGGCTACACCTTC.

The rearrangement joins TRBV5-1 to TRBJ1-2; the D gene is possibly TRBD1 (6 bases). Per germline, CDR1 SGHRS and CDR2 YFSETQ. The germline V and J ends were trimmed by 2 bases and 5 bases, with 16 bases remaining between them. The CDR3 totals 15 residues. The CDR3 is CASSFTGGGSYGYTF. The CDR3 region has the DNA TGCGCCAGCAGCTTTACGGGAGGGGGATCATATGGCTACACCTTC.

DNA for the CDR3: TGCGCCAGCAGCCAGCATAGCGGGAGGTCCCGGGGTGAGCAGTTCTTC. It translates to CASSQHSGRSRGEQFF. This chain uses TRBV4-1 with TRBJ2-1; the match to TRBD2 covers 10 bases. Looked up from germline, CDR1 is MGHRA and CDR2 is YSYEKL. CDR3 length: 16 amino acids. V lost 3 bases, J lost 9 bases, and 11 bases stayed unmatched.

V and J are TRBV12-3 or TRBV12-4 and TRBJ2-3, with D possibly matching TRBD1 (6 bases). Trimming pared 3 bases from V and 0 bases from J, leaving 10 bases between. The CDR3 runs 15 residues. As DNA, the CDR3 is TGTGCCAGCAGTTTTTACACAGGGAGCACAGATACGCAGTATTTT. Protein: CASSFYTGSTDTQYF.

The chain uses TRBV15 and TRBJ2-5; either TRBD1 or TRBD2 may supply D (5 bases each). The V gene lost 5 bases and the J gene lost 3 bases, with 10 bases spanning the gap. Germline assignment: CDR1 LNHNV and CDR2 YYDKDF (reference sequence). The CDR3 runs to 13 residues. CDR3 sequence: CATSPGREETQYF. As DNA, the CDR3 is TGTGCCACCAGCCCGGGGCGGGAAGAGACCCAGTACTTC.

V gene TRBV20-1 combines with J gene TRBJ2-5, with 11 bases aligning to TRBD1. Germline values: CDR1 DFQATT, CDR2 SNEGSKA (reference sequence). The CDR3 loop spans 13 amino acids. Germline trimming cut 6 bases from V and 1 base from J; bases unmatched to any gene: 1. Here the CDR3 reads CSAGTGGQETQYF. The CDR3 region has the DNA TGCAGTGCAGGGACAGGGGGCCAAGAGACCCAGTACTTC.

Details on this clonotype: One end of the junction does not line up with germline, which may come from a read error. V gene TRBV20-1 combines with J gene TRBJ2-3; D is perhaps TRBD1 or TRBD2 (5 bases each). The germline CDR1 and CDR2 sequences are DFQATT and SNEGSKA (reference sequence). The CDR3 runs 15 residues. The CDR3 nucleotides read TGCGGTGCTGCCCACCGGGACCGGCACACAGATACGCAGTATTTT. It translates to CGAAHRDRHTDTQYF.

This clonotype has a handful of counts. A read error may explain this, as a much larger clone is one base away. CDR3 sequence (DNA): TGTGCCAGCAGCTTAGTGGAAGAGCAGTACTTC. Residues: CASSLVEEQYF. The J gene is TRBJ2-5, the V gene TRBV7-9; unclear D gene. This CDR3 has 11 amino acids. Trimming took 1 base from V and 11 from J, leaving 8 bases between them. Germline V gives CDR1 SEHNR, CDR2 FQNEAQ (reference sequence).

The chain employs TRBV6-6 and TRBJ2-5; D might be TRBD2 (5 bases). The assigned J gene may be wrong: the sequence end matches TRBJ2-7 better. This CDR3 is 12 amino acids long. CDR1 is MNHNY, CDR2 SVGAGI, per germline (reference sequence). The CDR3 sequence: CASTTERREQYF. The CDR3 nucleotides are TGTGCCAGCACCACCGAGCGGCGCGAGCAGTACTTC.

This chain connects TRBV2 to TRBJ1-2; D unclear. Per germline, CDR1 SNHLY and CDR2 FYNNEI. The CDR3 runs 12 residues. Trimming left V 6 bases short and J 7 bases short, with 12 bases between. This CDR3 is CASRITTGGYTF. CDR3 sequence (DNA): TGTGCCAGCAGGATTACCACTGGTGGCTACACCTTC.

In this sample, this clonotype turned up many times. This chain links TRBV7-2 with TRBJ2-7, with TRBD2 identical over 9 bases. Germline trimming cut 5 bases from V and 7 bases from J; bases unmatched to any gene: 9. The length of the CDR3 is 14 residues. Germline CDR1 SGHTA, CDR2 FQGNSA. In DNA form, the CDR3 reads TGTGCCAGCAGCGTCAGACTAGCGGAGGGGGAGCAGTACTTC. It yields the protein CASSVRLAEGEQYF.

The chain is built from TRBV5-5 and TRBJ2-1, with 11 bases identical to TRBD2. The V gene's germline CDR1 is SGHKS and CDR2 YYEKEE (reference sequence). The CDR3 has 17 amino acids. V dropped 3 bases and J dropped 6; count of bases not matched to a gene: 11. CDR3 protein: CASSSGLAESGANEQFF. The CDR3 DNA sequence: TGTGCCAGCAGCTCGGGACTAGCGGAATCCGGGGCCAATGAGCAGTTCTTC.

This clonotype was seen a handful of times. The gene calls are TRBV7-2 and TRBJ1-2; D gene uncertain. Trimming removed 6 bases at V and 5 bases at J, with 19 bases between. CDR3 size: 15 residues. In germline, CDR1 is SGHTA, CDR2 FQGNSA. The CDR3 protein is CASSPPARGEYGYTF. In DNA form, the CDR3 reads TGTGCCAGCAGTCCTCCCGCGAGAGGCGAATATGGCTACACCTTC.